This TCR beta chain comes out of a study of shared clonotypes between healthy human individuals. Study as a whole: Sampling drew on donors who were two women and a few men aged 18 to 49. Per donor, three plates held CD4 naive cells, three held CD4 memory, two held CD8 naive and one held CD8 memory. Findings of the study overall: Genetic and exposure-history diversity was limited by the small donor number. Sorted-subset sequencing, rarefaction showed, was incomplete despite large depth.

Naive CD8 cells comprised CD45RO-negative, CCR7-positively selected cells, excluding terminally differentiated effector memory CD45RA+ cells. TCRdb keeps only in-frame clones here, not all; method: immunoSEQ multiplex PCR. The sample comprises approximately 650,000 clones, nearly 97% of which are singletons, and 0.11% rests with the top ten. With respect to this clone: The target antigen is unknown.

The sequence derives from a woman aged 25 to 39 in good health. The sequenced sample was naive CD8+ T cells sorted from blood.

The CDR3 nucleotides read TGTGCCAGCAGGACAGGGGTAAGGAACACTGAAGCTTTCTTT. Translation gives CASRTGVRNTEAFF. V and J are TRBV6-5 and TRBJ1-1; 8 nucleotides agree with TRBD1. Unmatched junction bases numbered 4, after V lost 6 bases and J lost 1 base. The germline V gene encodes CDR1 MNHEY and CDR2 SVGAGI. CDR3 length: 14 amino acids.